These 23 T cell receptor beta chains came from one sample sequenced in a study of cytomegalovirus exposure and HLA in healthy donors. Vbeta (60) and Jbeta (13) primers were used in the PCR. Only in-frame clones appear in the TCRdb table, and some are missing; sequencing was by immunoSEQ multiplex PCR. The repertoire includes some 120,000 clones, over 60% of them detected once, and less than 3.5% sits in the top ten. The sequencing sample was made of PBMCs. These receptors all come from a female donor in good health and CMV-seronegative.

The genes are TRBV9 and TRBJ2-2, with D uncertain. The CDR3 is made up of 16 amino acids. From germline, CDR1 is SGDLS and CDR2 YYNGEE. The germline V and J ends were trimmed by 4 bases and 4 bases, with 17 bases remaining between them. The CDR3 loop is CASSPPPDTLTGELFF. CDR3 coding DNA: TGTGCCAGCAGCCCCCCTCCCGACACTCTCACCGGGGAGCTGTTTTTT.

Only a few counts were recorded for this clone. The rearrangement uses TRBV5-1 and TRBJ2-7; a weak D match, TRBD2 (6 bases). The CDR3 totals 14 residues. The germline V gene has CDR1 SGHRS and CDR2 YFSETQ. The ends were cut back, 0 bases at V and 6 bases at J, with 13 bases in the middle. CDR3 sequence (DNA): TGCGCCAGCAGCTTGGATGGAGGGGACGGCGAGCAGTACTTC. This gives the protein CASSLDGGDGEQYF. Full variable domain (missing parts from reference TRBV5-1 and TRBJ2-7): KAGVTQTPRYLIKTRGQQVTLSCSPISGHRSVSWYQQTPGQGLQFLFEYFSETQRNKGNFPGRFSGRQFSNSRSEMNVSTLELGDSALYLCASSLDGGDGEQYFGPGTRLTVT.

This chain joins TRBV5-1 and TRBJ2-1; 9 nucleotides line up with TRBD2. Unmatched junction bases numbered 8, after V lost 0 bases and J lost 10 bases. Germline V gene lookup returns CDR1 SGHRS and CDR2 YFSETQ. The CDR3 totals 15 residues. Written as DNA, the CDR3 is TGCGCCAGCAGCTTGGCCAAGGCTAGCGGGGACGAGCAGTTCTTC. Its translation: CASSLAKASGDEQFF.

This clone was observed a single time. The chain recombines TRBV5-8 with TRBJ1-2; no definite D call. Germline values: CDR1 SGHTS, CDR2 YDEGEE. The CDR3 has 12 amino acids. With 2 bases removed from V and 2 bases from J, the gap between germline ends came to 4 bases. The CDR3 DNA is TGTGCCAGCAGCTTAGCCAACTATGGCTACACCTTC. Its translation: CASSLANYGYTF.

This clone was counted a few times. This chain links TRBV7-2 with TRBJ2-7; D possibly corresponds to TRBD1 (5 bases). Germline V gene lookup returns CDR1 SGHTA and CDR2 FQGNSA. The CDR3 sequence is 14 residues long. Trimming shortened V by 1 base and J by 2 bases, and 9 bases separated the two germline ends. DNA for the CDR3: TGTGCCAGCAGCTTAGGGGGCAGCGCCTACGAGCAGTACTTC. Translated: CASSLGGSAYEQYF.

The chain has TRBV6-1 and TRBJ2-7; 7 bases map to TRBD1. Per germline, CDR1 MNHNS and CDR2 SASEGT. The CDR3 totals 15 residues. V shed 4 bases, J shed 2 bases, and the junction held 8 bases outside the gene matches. The CDR3 DNA reads as TGTGCCAGCAGTGCGACAGGGCCCCCCACCTACGAGCAGTACTTC. Its protein product is CASSATGPPTYEQYF.

The chain uses TRBV6-5 and TRBJ1-2; no firm D call. This CDR3 is built from 12 residues. Looked up from germline, CDR1 is MNHEY and CDR2 is SVGAGI. The V and J ends lost 6 bases and 3 bases respectively, with 8 bases between them. The chain's CDR3 is CASRREDYGYTF. The DNA of the CDR3 is TGTGCCAGCAGGCGCGAGGACTATGGCTACACCTTC.

The CDR3, as DNA: TGTGCCAGCAGTTGGACAGGGGCAACTAATGAAAAACTGTTTTTT. Protein sequence: CASSWTGATNEKLFF. This chain connects TRBV27 to TRBJ1-4, with TRBD1 identical over 9 bases. The CDR3 totals 15 residues. The germline gives CDR1 MNHEY, CDR2 SMNVEV (reference sequence). V lost 4 bases, J lost 0 bases, and 0 bases stayed unmatched.

The chain recombines TRBV10-3 with TRBJ2-5, with 10 bases matching TRBD2. The closer fit of TRBJ2-7 to the DNA end suggests the J call may be wrong. CDR1 ENHRY and CDR2 SYGVKD come from the germline V gene. This CDR3 region has 14 residues. This CDR3 is CAISPAGGEYEQYF. The CDR3 DNA reads TGTGCCATCAGCCCAGCGGGGGGGGAGTACGAGCAGTACTTC.

The V and J genes are TRBV4-2 and TRBJ2-1, with unresolved D. The V end was cut by 0 bases, the J end by 0 bases, with 9 bases between. Germline assignment: CDR1 LGHNA and CDR2 YNFKEQ. The CDR3 totals 16 residues. The CDR3 sequence is CASSQDYRSSYNEQFF. Here the CDR3 DNA reads TGTGCCAGCAGCCAAGATTATCGGAGCTCCTACAATGAGCAGTTCTTC.

The chain carries TRBV6-6 and TRBJ2-7; possibly TRBD2 for D (7 bases). Trimming shortened V by 5 bases and J by 4 bases, and 18 bases separated the two germline ends. This CDR3 spans 15 amino acids. CDR1 MNHNY and CDR2 SVGAGI come from the germline V gene (reference sequence). The CDR3, as DNA: TGTGCCAGCAGTCGTCCGCGGGGGCCTTCTTACGAGCAGTACTTC. Its protein product is CASSRPRGPSYEQYF.

The rearrangement links TRBV5-1 to TRBJ2-3, with 15 bases aligning to TRBD2. Germline V gene lookup returns CDR1 SGHRS and CDR2 YFSETQ. V lost 4 bases, J lost 3 bases, and 3 bases stayed unmatched. This CDR3 has 16 amino acids. This CDR3 reads CASSQGLAGGTDTQYF. In DNA form, the CDR3 reads TGCGCCAGCAGCCAGGGACTAGCGGGGGGTACAGATACGCAGTATTTT. The full variable domain, with the rest looked up from reference TRBV5-1 and TRBJ2-3, is KAGVTQTPRYLIKTRGQQVTLSCSPISGHRSVSWYQQTPGQGLQFLFEYFSETQRNKGNFPGRFSGRQFSNSRSEMNVSTLELGDSALYLCASSQGLAGGTDTQYFGPGTRLTVL.

The chain employs TRBV23-1 and TRBJ2-6; a possible D gene is TRBD2 (5 bases). TRBV23-1 is annotated as an ORF whose role is uncertain. V gave up 8 bases and J gave up 4 bases, with 18 bases separating them. The CDR3 extends over 16 amino acids. Written as DNA, the CDR3 is TGCGCCAGCTCTTCCCCCGAGGGATCCGGGGCCAACGTCCTGACTTTC. This encodes CASSSPEGSGANVLTF.

The rearrangement uses TRBV19 and TRBJ2-7, with 10 bases fitting TRBD1. The CDR3 sequence is 15 residues long. CDR1 and CDR2 (germline): LNHDA, SQIVND (reference sequence). V gave up 5 bases and J gave up 2 bases; unmatched junction bases: 6. CDR3 sequence reads: CASSPTGGPTYEQYF. The CDR3 DNA is TGTGCCAGTAGTCCGACAGGGGGCCCCACCTACGAGCAGTACTTC.

V is TRBV9 and J is TRBJ2-7; the match to TRBD1 covers 12 bases. Losses at the gene ends were 0 bases for V and 7 bases for J; bases not matched to a gene: 8. Germline values: CDR1 SGDLS, CDR2 YYNGEE. The CDR3 consists of 16 residues. CDR3 sequence: CASSVAGTGGRSEQYF. CDR3 nucleotides: TGTGCCAGCAGCGTAGCGGGGACAGGGGGCCGGAGTGAGCAGTACTTC.

The rearrangement joins TRBV29-1 to TRBJ2-5; 7 bases match TRBD1. V was clipped by 4 bases and J by 1 base; unmatched bases: 0. The CDR3 is 12 residues long. CDR1 SQVTM and CDR2 ANQGSEA come from the germline V gene. The DNA for the CDR3 is TGCAGCGTTGGACAGGGCCAAGAGACCCAGTACTTC. This codes for CSVGQGQETQYF.

The chain combines TRBV4-3 with TRBJ1-5; D not resolved. V dropped 1 base and J dropped 7 bases, with 8 bases sitting between them. This CDR3 is built from 13 residues. Germline values: CDR1 LGHNA, CDR2 YSLEER. The CDR3 region has the DNA TGCGCCAGCAGCCAAGGAGGGCGGCAGCCCCAGCATTTT. This encodes CASSQGGRQPQHF.

This chain links TRBV10-3 with TRBJ1-5; D possibly corresponds to TRBD1 (5 bases). The CDR3 covers 16 residues. Trimming pared 8 bases from V and 0 bases from J, leaving 17 bases between. Germline values: CDR1 ENHRY, CDR2 SYGVKD. In DNA form, the CDR3 reads TGTGCCATCGGCCACCCGGGGGTGGATAGCAATCAGCCCCAGCATTTT. It is translated as CAIGHPGVDSNQPQHF.

The chain has TRBV10-3 and TRBJ2-1, with 10 bases fitting TRBD2. The CDR3 extends over 15 amino acids. Germline-derived CDR1 and CDR2 are ENHRY and SYGVKD. The junction had 6 bases not matched to a gene; V was cut back by 4 bases and J by 6 bases. DNA of the CDR3: TGTGCCATCAGTGCCAGCGGGGGGGCCATCAATGAGCAGTTCTTC. It is translated as CAISASGGAINEQFF.

The chain employs TRBV9 and TRBJ1-2, with 7 bases aligning to TRBD1. J lost 3 bases, V lost 4 bases, and 9 bases had no gene match. CDR1 SGDLS and CDR2 YYNGEE come from the germline V gene. The CDR3 contains 15 residues. This chain's CDR3 is CASSSRTGLDYGYTF. The DNA of the CDR3 is TGTGCCAGCAGCTCACGGACAGGTCTGGACTATGGCTACACCTTC.

This rearrangement joins TRBV9 to TRBJ2-1; perhaps TRBD2 as D (5 bases). Germline CDR1 SGDLS, CDR2 YYNGEE. The CDR3 consists of 15 residues. Trimming stripped 0 bases from V and 3 bases from J, with 10 bases between. The CDR3 is CASSVGTSNYNEQFF. The CDR3 coding sequence is TGTGCCAGCAGCGTAGGGACTTCGAACTACAATGAGCAGTTCTTC.

The rearrangement joins TRBV30 to TRBJ2-3; a possible D gene is TRBD2 (6 bases). The CDR3 runs 13 residues. Germline assignment: CDR1 GTSNPN and CDR2 SVGIG (reference sequence). The V gene lost 0 bases and the J gene lost 6 bases, with 10 bases spanning the gap. The CDR3 DNA is TGTGCCTGGAGTGTAAGGAGGGGCGATACGCAGTATTTT. Protein product: CAWSVRRGDTQYF.

This chain connects TRBV2 to TRBJ2-7; 10 bases match TRBD1. The CDR3 contains 16 residues. The trim removed 0 bases at V and 1 base at J, leaving 3 bases unmatched. Per germline, CDR1 SNHLY and CDR2 FYNNEI. CDR3 region: CASSEAWGQGSYEQYF. The DNA of the CDR3 is TGTGCCAGCAGTGAAGCGTGGGGACAGGGGTCCTACGAGCAGTACTTC.